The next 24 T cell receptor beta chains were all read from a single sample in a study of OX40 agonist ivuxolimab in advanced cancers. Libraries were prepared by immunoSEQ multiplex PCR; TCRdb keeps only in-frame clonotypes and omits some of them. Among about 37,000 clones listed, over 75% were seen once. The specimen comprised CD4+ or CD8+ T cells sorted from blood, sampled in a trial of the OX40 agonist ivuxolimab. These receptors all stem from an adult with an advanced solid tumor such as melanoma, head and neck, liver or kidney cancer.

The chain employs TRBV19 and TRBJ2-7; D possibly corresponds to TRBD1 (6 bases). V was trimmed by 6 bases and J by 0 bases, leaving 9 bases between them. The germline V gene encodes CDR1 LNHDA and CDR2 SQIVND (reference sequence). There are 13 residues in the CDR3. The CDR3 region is CASSLTGSYEQYF. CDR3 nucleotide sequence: TGTGCCAGTAGCCTGACAGGCTCCTACGAGCAGTACTTC.

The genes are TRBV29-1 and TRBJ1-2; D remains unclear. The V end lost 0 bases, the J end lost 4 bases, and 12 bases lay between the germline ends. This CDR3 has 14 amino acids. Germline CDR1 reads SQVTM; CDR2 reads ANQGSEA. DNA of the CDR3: TGCAGCGTTGAAGAGACTTCCGCCATCTATGGCTACACCTTC. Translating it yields CSVEETSAIYGYTF.

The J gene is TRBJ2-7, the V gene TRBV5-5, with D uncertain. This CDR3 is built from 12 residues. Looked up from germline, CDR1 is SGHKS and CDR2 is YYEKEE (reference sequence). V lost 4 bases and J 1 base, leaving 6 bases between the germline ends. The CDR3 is CASSRWSYEQYF. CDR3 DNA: TGTGCCAGCAGCCGATGGTCCTACGAGCAGTACTTC.

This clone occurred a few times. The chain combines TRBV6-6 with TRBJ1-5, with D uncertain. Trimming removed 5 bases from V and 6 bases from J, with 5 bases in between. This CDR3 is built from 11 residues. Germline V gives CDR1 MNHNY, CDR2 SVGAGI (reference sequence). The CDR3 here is CASSLGQPQHF. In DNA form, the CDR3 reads TGTGCCAGCAGTCTAGGTCAGCCCCAGCATTTT.

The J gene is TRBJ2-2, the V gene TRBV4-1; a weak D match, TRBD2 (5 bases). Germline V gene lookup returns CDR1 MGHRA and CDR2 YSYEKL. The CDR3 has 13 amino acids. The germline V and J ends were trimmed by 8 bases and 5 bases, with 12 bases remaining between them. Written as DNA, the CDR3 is TGCGCCAGCGGACGTAGCGAGACCGGGGAGCTGTTTTTT. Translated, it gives CASGRSETGELFF.

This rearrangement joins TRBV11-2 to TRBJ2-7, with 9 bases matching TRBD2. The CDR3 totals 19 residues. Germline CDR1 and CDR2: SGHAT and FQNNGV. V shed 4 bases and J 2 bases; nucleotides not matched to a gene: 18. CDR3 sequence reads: CASSSDFPGTSRAPYEQYF. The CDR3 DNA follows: TGTGCCAGCAGCTCCGACTTTCCCGGGACTAGCCGAGCACCCTACGAGCAGTACTTC. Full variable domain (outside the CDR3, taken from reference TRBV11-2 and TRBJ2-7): EAGVAQSPRYKIIEKRQSVAFWCNPISGHATLYWYQQILGQGPKLLIQFQNNGVVDDSQLPKDRFSAERLKGVDSTLKIQPAKLEDSAVYLCASSSDFPGTSRAPYEQYFGPGTRLTVT.

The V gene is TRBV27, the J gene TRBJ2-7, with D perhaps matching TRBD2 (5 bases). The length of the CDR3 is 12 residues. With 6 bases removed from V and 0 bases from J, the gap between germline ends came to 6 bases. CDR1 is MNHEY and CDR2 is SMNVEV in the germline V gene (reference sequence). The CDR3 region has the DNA TGTGCCAGCAGAGGAGGCTCCTACGAGCAGTACTTC. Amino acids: CASRGGSYEQYF.

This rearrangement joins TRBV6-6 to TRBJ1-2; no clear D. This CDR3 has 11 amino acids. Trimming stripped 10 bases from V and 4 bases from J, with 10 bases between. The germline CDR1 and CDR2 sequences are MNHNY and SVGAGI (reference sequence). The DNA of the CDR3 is TGTGCCATCATGGGAGGCTATGGCTACACCTTC. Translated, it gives CAIMGGYGYTF.

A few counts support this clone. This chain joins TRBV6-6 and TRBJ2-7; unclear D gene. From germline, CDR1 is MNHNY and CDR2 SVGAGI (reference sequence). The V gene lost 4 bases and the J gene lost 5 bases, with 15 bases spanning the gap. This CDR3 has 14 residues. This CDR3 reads CASSLRNMGDEQYF. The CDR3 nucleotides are TGTGCCAGCAGTTTGAGGAACATGGGCGACGAGCAGTACTTC.

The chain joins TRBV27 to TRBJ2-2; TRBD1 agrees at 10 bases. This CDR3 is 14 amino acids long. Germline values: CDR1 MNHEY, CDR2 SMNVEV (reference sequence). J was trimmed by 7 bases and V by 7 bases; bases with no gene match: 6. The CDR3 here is CASTTTGGIGELFF. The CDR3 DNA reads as TGTGCCAGCACCACGACAGGGGGCATCGGGGAGCTGTTTTTT.

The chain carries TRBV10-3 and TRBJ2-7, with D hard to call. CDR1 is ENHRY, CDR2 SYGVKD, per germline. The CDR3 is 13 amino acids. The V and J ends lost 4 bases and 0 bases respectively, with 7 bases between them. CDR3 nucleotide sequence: TGTGCCATCAGTGGTGGTGACTCCTACGAGCAGTACTTC. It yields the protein CAISGGDSYEQYF.

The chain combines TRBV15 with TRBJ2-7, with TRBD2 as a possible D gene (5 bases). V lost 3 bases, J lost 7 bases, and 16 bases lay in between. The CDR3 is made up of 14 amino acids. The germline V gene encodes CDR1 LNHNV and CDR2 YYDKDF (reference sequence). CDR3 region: CATSRIDSGGEQYF. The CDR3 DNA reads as TGTGCCACCAGCAGGATAGACTCGGGCGGGGAGCAGTACTTC. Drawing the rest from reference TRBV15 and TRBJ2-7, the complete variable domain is DAMVIQNPRYQVTQFGKPVTLSCSQTLNHNVMYWYQQKSSQAPKLLFHYYDKDFNNEADTPDNFQSRRPNTSFCFLDIRSPGLGDTAMYLCATSRIDSGGEQYFGPGTRLTVT.

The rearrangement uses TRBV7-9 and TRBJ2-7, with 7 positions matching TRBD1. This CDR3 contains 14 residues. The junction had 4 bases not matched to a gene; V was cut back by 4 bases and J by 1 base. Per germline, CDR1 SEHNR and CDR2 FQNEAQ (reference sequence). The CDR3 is CASSSQDRSYEQYF. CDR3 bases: TGTGCCAGCAGCTCCCAGGACAGGTCCTACGAGCAGTACTTC.

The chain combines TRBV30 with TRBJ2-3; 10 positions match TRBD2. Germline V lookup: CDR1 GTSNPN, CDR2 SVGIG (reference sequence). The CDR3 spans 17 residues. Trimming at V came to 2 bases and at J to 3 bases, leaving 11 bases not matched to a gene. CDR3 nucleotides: TGTGCCTGGAGTAGGAAGCGGGGGGGAAGTGGGACAGATACGCAGTATTTT. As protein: CAWSRKRGGSGTDTQYF.

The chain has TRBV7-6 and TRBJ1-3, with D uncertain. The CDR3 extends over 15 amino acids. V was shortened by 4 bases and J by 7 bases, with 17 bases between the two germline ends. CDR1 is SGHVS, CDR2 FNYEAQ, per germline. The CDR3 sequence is CASSSNSRLLNTIYF. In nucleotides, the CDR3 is TGTGCCAGCAGCTCGAACAGTAGACTCTTGAACACCATATATTTT.

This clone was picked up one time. The CDR3 DNA reads as TGCGCCAGCAGCGGCGGCGACAGGGACTATGGCTACACCTTC. Encoded protein: CASSGGDRDYGYTF. The chain combines TRBV5-1 with TRBJ1-2; 7 positions agree with TRBD1. In germline, CDR1 is SGHRS, CDR2 YFSETQ. There are 14 residues in the CDR3. V shed 4 bases, J shed 3 bases, and the junction held 6 bases outside the gene matches.

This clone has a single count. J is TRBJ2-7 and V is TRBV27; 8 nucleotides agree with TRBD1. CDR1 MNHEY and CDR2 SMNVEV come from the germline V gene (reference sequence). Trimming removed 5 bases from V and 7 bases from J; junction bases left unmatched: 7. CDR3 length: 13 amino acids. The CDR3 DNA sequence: TGTGCCAGCAGTGCTAAGACAGGGGTAGAGCAGTACTTC. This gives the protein CASSAKTGVEQYF.

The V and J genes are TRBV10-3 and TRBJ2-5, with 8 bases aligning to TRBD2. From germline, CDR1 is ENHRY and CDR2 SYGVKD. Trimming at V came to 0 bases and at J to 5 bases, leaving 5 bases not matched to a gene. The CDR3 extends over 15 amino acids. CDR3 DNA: TGTGCCATCAGTGAGTCCCTTAGCGGGGTGGAGACCCAGTACTTC. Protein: CAISESLSGVETQYF.

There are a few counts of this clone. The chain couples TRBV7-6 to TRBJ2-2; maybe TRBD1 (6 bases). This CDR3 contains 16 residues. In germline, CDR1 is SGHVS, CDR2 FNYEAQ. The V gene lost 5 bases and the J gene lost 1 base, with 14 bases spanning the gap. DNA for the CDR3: TGTGCCAGCAGCCCTAAGACAGGAATGAACACCGGGGAGCTGTTTTTT. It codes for CASSPKTGMNTGELFF.

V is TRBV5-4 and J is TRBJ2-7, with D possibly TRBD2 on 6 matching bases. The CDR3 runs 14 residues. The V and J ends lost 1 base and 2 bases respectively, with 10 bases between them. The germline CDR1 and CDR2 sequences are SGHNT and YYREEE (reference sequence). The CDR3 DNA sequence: TGTGCCAGCAGCTTGCAGGGACTTACCTACGAGCAGTACTTC. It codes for CASSLQGLTYEQYF.

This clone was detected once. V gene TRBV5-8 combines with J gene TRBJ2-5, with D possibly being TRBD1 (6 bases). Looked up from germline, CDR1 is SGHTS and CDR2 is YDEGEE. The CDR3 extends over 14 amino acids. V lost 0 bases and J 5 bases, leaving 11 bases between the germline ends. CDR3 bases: TGTGCCAGCAGCTTGGAACAGGGCGAGGAGACCCAGTACTTC. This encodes CASSLEQGEETQYF.

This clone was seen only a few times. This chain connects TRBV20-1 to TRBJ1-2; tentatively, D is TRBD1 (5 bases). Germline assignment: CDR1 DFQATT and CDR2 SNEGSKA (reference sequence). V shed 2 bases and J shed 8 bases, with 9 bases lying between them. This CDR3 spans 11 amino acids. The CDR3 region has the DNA TGCAGTGCTAGACAGGGAGGAGGCTACACCTTC. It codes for CSARQGGGYTF.

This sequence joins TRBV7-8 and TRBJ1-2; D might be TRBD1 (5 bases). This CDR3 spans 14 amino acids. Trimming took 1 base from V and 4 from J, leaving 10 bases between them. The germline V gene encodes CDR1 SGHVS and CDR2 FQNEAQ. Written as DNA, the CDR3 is TGTGCCAGCAGCTTAGGAGGCAGGGCCTATGGCTACACCTTC. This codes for CASSLGGRAYGYTF.

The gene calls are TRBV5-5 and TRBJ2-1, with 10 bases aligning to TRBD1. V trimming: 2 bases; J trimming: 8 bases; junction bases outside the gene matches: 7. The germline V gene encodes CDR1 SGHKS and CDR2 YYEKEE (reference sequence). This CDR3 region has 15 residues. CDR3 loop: CASSFGTGEVDEQFF. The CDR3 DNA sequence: TGTGCCAGCAGCTTCGGGACAGGGGAGGTCGATGAGCAGTTCTTC.